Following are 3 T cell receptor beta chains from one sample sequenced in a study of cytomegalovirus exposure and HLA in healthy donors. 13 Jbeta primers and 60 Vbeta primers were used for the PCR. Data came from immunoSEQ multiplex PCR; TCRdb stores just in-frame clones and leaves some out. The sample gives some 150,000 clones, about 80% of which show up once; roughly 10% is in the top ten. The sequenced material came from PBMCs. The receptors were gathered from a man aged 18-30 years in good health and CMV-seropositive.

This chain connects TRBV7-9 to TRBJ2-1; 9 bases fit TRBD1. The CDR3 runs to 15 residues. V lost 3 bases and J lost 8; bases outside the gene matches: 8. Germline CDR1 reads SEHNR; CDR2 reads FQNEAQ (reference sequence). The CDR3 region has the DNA TGTGCCAGCAGCTTGTCAGGACAGGGGTTCGATGAGCAGTTCTTC. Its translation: CASSLSGQGFDEQFF.

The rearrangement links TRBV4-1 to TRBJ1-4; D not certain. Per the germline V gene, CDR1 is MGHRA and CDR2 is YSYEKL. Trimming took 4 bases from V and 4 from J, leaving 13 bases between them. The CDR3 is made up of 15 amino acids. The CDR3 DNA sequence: TGCGCCAGCAGCCTCGACACCCGGCATAATGAAAAACTGTTTTTT. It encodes CASSLDTRHNEKLFF.

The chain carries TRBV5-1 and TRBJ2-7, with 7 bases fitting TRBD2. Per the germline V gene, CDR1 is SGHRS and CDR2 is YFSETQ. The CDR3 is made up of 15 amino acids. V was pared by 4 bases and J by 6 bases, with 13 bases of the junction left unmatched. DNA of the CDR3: TGCGCCAGCAGCCCGAGGGTCGGGGGGTATACCGAGCAGTACTTC. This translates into CASSPRVGGYTEQYF. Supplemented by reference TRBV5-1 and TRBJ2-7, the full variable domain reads KAGVTQTPRYLIKTRGQQVTLSCSPISGHRSVSWYQQTPGQGLQFLFEYFSETQRNKGNFPGRFSGRQFSNSRSEMNVSTLELGDSALYLCASSPRVGGYTEQYFGPGTRLTVT.